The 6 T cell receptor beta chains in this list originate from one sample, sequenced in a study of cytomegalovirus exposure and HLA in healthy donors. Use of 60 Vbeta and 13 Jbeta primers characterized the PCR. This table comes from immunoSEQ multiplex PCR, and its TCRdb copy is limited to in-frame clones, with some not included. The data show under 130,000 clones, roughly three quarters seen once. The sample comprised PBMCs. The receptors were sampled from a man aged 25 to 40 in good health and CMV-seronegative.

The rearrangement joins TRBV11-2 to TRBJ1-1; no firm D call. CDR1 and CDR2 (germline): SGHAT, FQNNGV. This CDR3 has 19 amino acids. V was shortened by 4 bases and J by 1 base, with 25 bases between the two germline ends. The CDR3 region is CASSSLGIRVYTGNTEAFF. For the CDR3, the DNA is TGTGCCAGCAGCTCTTTAGGAATTCGGGTTTACACCGGGAACACTGAAGCTTTCTTT.

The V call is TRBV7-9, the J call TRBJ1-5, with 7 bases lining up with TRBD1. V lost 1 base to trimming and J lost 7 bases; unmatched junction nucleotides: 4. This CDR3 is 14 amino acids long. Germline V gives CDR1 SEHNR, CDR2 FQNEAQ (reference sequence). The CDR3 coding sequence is TGTGCCAGCAGCTTAGGACAGGGAGGACAGCCCCAGCATTTT. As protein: CASSLGQGGQPQHF.

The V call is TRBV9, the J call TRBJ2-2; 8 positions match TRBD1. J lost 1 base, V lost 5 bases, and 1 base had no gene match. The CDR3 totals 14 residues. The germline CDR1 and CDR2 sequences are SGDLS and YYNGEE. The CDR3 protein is CASRDRVNTGELFF. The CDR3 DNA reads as TGTGCCAGCAGGGACAGGGTGAACACCGGGGAGCTGTTTTTT.

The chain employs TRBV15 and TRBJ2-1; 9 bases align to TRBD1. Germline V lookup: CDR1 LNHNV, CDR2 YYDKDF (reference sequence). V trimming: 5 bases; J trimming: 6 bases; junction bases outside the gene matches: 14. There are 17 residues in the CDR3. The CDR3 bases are TGTGCCACCAGCTCACACGGGACAGGGAGGAGGGCCAATGAGCAGTTCTTC. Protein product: CATSSHGTGRRANEQFF.

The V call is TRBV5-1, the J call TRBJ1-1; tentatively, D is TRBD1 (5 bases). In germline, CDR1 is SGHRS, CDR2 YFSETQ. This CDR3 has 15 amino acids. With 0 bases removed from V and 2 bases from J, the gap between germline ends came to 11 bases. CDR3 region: CASSLATAINTEAFF. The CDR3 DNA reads TGCGCCAGCAGCTTGGCGACAGCTATCAACACTGAAGCTTTCTTT.

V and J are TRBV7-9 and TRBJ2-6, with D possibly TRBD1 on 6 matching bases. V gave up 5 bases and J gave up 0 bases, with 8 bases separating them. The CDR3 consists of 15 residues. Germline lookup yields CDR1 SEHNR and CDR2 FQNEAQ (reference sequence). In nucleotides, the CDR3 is TGTGCCAGCAGCGTACAGGGCTCTGGGGCCAACGTCCTGACTTTC. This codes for CASSVQGSGANVLTF.